The clone carrying this TCR beta chain was detected many times. What it binds is unknown. There are 16 residues in the CDR3. Trimming took off 3 bases at V and 6 bases at J, with 15 bases between the two ends. Germline lookup yields CDR1 MGHRA and CDR2 YSYEKL. These data are taken from a study of CD8 T cells in ankylosing spondylitis. Broader study findings: Characteristic, it appeared, of ankylosing spondylitis blood was a TCR beta motif of eight highly homologous variants. Those disease-linked clones were CD8+; they were also relatively rare in peripheral blood. Matched ankylosing spondylitis synovial fluid reportedly showed significant enrichment of disease-linked clones.

Each TCR beta library was made by quantitative 5'-RACE that incorporated molecular barcodes. TCRdb called the 5' RACE reads again in MiXCR, with one record for every CDR3 protein. The sample has just under 550,000 distinct CDR3 sequences; about 13% are singletons. This sequence joins TRBV4-1 and TRBJ1-6, with D maybe TRBD1 (5 bases). The sequenced material came from blood, either unsorted or a sorted T cell fraction (not recorded which). The sequence derives from a male donor with ankylosing spondylitis. CDR3 nucleotides: TGCGCCAGCAGCCATACGGGGACGAAGGGTAATTCACCCCTCCACTTT. This encodes CASSHTGTKGNSPLHF.